Included here is one TCR beta chain sequence, with context. The method was immunoSEQ multiplex PCR; TCRdb's version includes in-frame clones alone and lacks a portion of them. The sample has about 73,000 clones; 90% are singletons. These data originate in a study of T cell changes during pregnancy in multiple sclerosis. The CDR3 has 15 residues. Per the germline V gene, CDR1 is MGHRA and CDR2 is YSYEKL. Trimming removed 3 bases at V and 5 bases at J, with 16 bases between. This specimen was peripheral blood, taken after pregnancy. The source is a female donor in good health, enrolled as a control in a pregnancy study. V is TRBV4-1 and J is TRBJ1-1; D might be TRBD1 (5 bases). The CDR3 loop reads CASSQYLGAGTEAFF. The CDR3 bases are TGCGCCAGCAGCCAGTATCTAGGGGCGGGAACTGAAGCTTTCTTT.